The 5 T cell receptor beta chains listed next were all sequenced from one sample in a study of blood T cell repertoires in COVID-19. TCRdb's table, derived via immunoSEQ multiplex PCR, lists solely in-frame clones and lacks some. The sample consists of about 120,000 clones, around 77% of them appearing once. Input material: peripheral blood. These receptors were taken from a man in his fifties or sixties with active or convalescent COVID-19.

The V and J genes are TRBV4-1 and TRBJ1-2; perhaps TRBD1 as D (6 bases). From germline, CDR1 is MGHRA and CDR2 YSYEKL. The CDR3 is 17 amino acids. Between the trimmed V and J ends, which lost 3 bases and 3 bases, there was a span of 20 bases. CDR3 nucleotides: TGCGCCAGCAGCCAGGAAAGGTATACAGGGAAATACTATGGCTACACCTTC. Protein: CASSQERYTGKYYGYTF.

This chain links TRBV27 with TRBJ2-1, with 10 bases aligning to TRBD2. CDR1 is MNHEY and CDR2 is SMNVEV in the germline V gene (reference sequence). This CDR3 spans 15 amino acids. Trimming at V came to 6 bases and at J to 4 bases, leaving 6 bases not matched to a gene. The DNA for the CDR3 is TGTGCCAGCAGCAGTAGCGGGGGGCTTTACAATGAGCAGTTCTTC. Translated: CASSSSGGLYNEQFF.

This clone was counted between two and nine times. The genes are TRBV4-1 and TRBJ2-7, with TRBD1 identical over 9 bases. The germline CDR1 and CDR2 sequences are MGHRA and YSYEKL. The junction had 15 bases not matched to a gene; V was cut back by 5 bases and J by 7 bases. The CDR3 runs to 16 residues. CDR3 nucleotides: TGCGCCAGCAGCTCCACGCCGGGACAGGGAGGTGGGGAGCAGTACTTC. It specifies CASSSTPGQGGGEQYF.

The chain carries TRBV5-8 and TRBJ2-1; 8 positions agree with TRBD2. Germline V gives CDR1 SGHTS, CDR2 YDEGEE. This CDR3 region has 15 residues. V was clipped by 4 bases and J by 6 bases; unmatched bases: 9. Here the CDR3 reads CASSPGWRGVNEQFF. The CDR3 DNA follows: TGTGCCAGCAGCCCTGGGTGGCGGGGGGTCAATGAGCAGTTCTTC.

The chain employs TRBV3-1 (or the pseudogene TRBV3-2) and TRBJ2-5, with D unresolved. CDR1 LGHDT and CDR2 YNNKEL come from the germline V gene (reference sequence). The CDR3 consists of 14 residues. With 4 bases removed from V and 1 base from J, the gap between germline ends came to 10 bases. As DNA, the CDR3 is TGTGCCAGCAGCCTACTTGCGGTCCAAGAGACCCAGTACTTC. Translation: CASSLLAVQETQYF.